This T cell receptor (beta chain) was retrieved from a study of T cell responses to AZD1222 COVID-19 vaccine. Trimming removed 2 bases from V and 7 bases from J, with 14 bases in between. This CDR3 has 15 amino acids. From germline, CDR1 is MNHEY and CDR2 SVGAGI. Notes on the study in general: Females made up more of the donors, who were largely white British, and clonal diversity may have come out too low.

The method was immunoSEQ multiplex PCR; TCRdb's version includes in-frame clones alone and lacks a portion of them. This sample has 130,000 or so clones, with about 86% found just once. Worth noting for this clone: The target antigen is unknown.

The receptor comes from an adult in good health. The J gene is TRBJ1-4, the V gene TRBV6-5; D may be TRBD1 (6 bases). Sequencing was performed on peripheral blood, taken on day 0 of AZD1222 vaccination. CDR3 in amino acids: CASSYRAGVREKLFF. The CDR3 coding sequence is TGTGCCAGCAGTTACCGGGCAGGGGTTCGTGAAAAACTGTTTTTT.